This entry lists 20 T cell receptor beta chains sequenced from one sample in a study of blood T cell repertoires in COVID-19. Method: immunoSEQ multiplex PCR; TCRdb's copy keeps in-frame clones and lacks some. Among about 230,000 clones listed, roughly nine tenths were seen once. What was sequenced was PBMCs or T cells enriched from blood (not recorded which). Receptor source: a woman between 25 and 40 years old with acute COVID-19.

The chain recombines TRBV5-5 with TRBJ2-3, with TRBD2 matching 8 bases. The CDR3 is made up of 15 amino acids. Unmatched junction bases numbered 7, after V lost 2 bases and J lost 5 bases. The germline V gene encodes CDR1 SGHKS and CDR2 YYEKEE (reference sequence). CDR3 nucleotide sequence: TGTGCCAGCAGCTTACCGGGGGGGCCAATAGATACGCAGTATTTT. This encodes CASSLPGGPIDTQYF.

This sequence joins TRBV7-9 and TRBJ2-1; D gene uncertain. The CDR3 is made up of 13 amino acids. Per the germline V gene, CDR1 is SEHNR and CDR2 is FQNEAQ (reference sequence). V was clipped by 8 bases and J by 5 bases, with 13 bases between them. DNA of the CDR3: TGTGCCAGCGCGGCGGTAAGACACAATGAGCAGTTCTTC. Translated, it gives CASAAVRHNEQFF.

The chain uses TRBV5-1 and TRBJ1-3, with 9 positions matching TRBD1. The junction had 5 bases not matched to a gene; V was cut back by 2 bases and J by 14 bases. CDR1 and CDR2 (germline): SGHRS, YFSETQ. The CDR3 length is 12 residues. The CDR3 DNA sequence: TGCGCCAGCAGCTTAGGACAGGGGCTTCTATATTTT. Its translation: CASSLGQGLLYF.

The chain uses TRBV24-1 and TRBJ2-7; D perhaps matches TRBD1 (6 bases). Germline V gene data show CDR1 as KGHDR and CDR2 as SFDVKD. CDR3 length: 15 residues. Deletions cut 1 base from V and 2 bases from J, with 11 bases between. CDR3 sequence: CATSDLHRDPYEQYF. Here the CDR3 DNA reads TGTGCCACCAGTGATTTACACAGGGACCCCTACGAGCAGTACTTC.

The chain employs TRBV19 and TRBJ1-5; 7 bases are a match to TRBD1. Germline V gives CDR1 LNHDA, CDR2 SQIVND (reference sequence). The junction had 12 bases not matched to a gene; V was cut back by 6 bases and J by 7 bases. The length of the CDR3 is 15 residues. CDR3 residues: CASRKLDRRLQPQHF. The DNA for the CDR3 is TGTGCCAGTAGGAAACTGGACAGGAGGCTCCAGCCCCAGCATTTT.

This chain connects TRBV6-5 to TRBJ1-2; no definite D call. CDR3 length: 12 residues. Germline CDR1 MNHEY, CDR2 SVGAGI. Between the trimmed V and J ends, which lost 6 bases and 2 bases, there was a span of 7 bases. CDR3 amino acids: CASRPGNYGYTF. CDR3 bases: TGTGCCAGCAGACCCGGGAACTATGGCTACACCTTC.

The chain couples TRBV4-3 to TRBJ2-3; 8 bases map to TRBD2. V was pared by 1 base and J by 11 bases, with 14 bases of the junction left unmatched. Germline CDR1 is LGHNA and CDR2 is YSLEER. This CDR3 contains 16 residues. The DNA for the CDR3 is TGCGCCAGCAGCCAAGGCCGGGGGGGGAGAGGTATCTGGCAGTATTTT. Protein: CASSQGRGGRGIWQYF.

The CDR3: CASSHRDSSYEQYF. As DNA, the CDR3 is TGTGCCAGCAGCCATAGGGACAGCTCCTACGAGCAGTACTTC. This chain connects TRBV7-9 to TRBJ2-7, with 7 bases that match TRBD1. CDR1 and CDR2 (germline): SEHNR, FQNEAQ (reference sequence). The CDR3 sequence is 14 residues long. Trimming at V came to 5 bases and at J to 0 bases, leaving 4 bases not matched to a gene.

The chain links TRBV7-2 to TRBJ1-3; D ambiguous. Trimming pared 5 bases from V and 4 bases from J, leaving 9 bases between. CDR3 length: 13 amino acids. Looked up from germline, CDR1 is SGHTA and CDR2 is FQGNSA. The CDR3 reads CASSKEAGNTIYF. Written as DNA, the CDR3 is TGTGCCAGCAGCAAAGAGGCAGGAAACACCATATATTTT.

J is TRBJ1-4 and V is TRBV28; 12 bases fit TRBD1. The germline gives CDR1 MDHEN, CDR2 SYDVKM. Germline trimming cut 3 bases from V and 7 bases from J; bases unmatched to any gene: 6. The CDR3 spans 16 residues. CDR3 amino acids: CASSLGTGGIGEKLFF. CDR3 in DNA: TGTGCCAGCAGTTTGGGGACAGGGGGCATCGGTGAAAAACTGTTTTTT. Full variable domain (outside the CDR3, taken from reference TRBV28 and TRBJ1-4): DVKVTQSSRYLVKRTGEKVFLECVQDMDHENMFWYRQDPGLGLRLIYFSYDVKMKEKGDIPEGYSVSREKKERFSLILESASTNQTSMYLCASSLGTGGIGEKLFFGSGTQLSVL.

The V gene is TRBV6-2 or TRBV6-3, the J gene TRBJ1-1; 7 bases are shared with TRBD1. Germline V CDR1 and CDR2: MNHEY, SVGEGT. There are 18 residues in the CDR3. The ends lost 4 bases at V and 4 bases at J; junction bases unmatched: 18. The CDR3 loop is CASSSRQIRRGQGTEAFF. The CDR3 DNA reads TGTGCCAGCAGTTCGCGACAAATTCGAAGGGGGCAAGGCACTGAAGCTTTCTTT.

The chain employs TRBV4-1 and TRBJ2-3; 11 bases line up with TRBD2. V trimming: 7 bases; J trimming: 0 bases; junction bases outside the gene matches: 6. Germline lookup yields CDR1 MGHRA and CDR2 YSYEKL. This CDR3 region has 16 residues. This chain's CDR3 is CASKYTSGGSTDTQYF. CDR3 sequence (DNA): TGCGCCAGCAAATATACTAGCGGGGGAAGCACAGATACGCAGTATTTT.

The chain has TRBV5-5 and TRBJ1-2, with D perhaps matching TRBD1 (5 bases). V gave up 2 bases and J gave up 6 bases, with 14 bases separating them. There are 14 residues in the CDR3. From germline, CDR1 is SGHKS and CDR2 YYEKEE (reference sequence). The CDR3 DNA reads TGTGCCAGCAGCTTACCAGGCAGGGCCCATGGCTACACCTTC. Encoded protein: CASSLPGRAHGYTF.

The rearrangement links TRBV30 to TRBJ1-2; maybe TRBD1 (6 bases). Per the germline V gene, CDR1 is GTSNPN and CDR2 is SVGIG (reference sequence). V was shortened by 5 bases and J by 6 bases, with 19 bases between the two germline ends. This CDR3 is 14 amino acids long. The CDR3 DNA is TGTGCCTGGGATACGGGGGGGGGCGCAGATGGCTACACCTTC. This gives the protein CAWDTGGGADGYTF.

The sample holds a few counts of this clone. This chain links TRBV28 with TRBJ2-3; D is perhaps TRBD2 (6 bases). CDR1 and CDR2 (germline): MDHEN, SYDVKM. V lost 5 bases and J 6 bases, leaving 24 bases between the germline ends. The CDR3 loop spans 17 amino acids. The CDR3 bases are TGTGCCAGCAGTCCCCCGGGACGGGGACCCCGGGGGGATACGCAGTATTTT. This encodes CASSPPGRGPRGDTQYF.

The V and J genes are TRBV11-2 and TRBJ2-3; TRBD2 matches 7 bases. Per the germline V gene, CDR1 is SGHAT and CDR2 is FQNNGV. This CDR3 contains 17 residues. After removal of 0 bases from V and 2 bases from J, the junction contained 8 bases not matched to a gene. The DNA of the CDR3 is TGTGCCAGCAGCTTAGATGGGGGGGTCCCATACACAGATACGCAGTATTTT. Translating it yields CASSLDGGVPYTDTQYF.

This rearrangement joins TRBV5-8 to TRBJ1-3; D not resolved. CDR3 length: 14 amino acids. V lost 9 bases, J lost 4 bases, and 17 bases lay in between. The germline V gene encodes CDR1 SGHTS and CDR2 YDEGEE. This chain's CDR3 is CATKTNRGGNTIYF. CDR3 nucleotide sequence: TGTGCCACCAAGACGAACCGGGGAGGAAACACCATATATTTT.

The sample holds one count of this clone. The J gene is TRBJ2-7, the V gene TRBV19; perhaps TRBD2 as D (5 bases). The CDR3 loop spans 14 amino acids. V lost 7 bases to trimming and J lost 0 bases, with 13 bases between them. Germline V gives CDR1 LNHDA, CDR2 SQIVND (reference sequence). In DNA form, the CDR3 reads TGTGCCAGTACCAGGCGGGTAATCTCCTACGAGCAGTACTTC. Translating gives CASTRRVISYEQYF.

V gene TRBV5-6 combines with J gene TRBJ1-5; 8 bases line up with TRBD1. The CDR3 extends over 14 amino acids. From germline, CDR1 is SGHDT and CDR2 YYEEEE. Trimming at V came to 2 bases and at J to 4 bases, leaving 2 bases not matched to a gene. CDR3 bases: TGTGCCAGCAGCTTCGGACAGGGAAATCAGCCCCAGCATTTT. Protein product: CASSFGQGNQPQHF. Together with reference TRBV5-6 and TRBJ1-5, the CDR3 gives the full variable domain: DAGVTQSPTHLIKTRGQQVTLRCSPKSGHDTVSWYQQALGQGPQFIFQYYEEEERQRGNFPDRFSGHQFPNYSSELNVNALLLGDSALYLCASSFGQGNQPQHFGDGTRLSIL.

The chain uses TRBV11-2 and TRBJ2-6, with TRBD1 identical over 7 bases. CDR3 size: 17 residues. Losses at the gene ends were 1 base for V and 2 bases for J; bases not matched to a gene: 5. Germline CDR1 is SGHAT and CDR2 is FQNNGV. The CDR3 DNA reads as TGTGCCAGCAGCTTAGGATACAGGGGTCCTGGGGCCAACGTCCTGACTTTC. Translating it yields CASSLGYRGPGANVLTF.